Described below is a single T cell receptor (beta chain) sequence and its context. Antigen specificity is unknown. Germline V gene lookup returns CDR1 GTSNPN and CDR2 SVGIG (reference sequence). The V gene lost 4 bases and the J gene lost 7 bases, with 11 bases spanning the gap. CDR3 length equals 12 residues. The data stem from a study of cytomegalovirus exposure and HLA in healthy donors. The study ran its PCR with 60 Vbeta and 13 Jbeta primers. Repertoires were generated with immunoSEQ multiplex PCR, while TCRdb's copy carries only in-frame clones and drops some. The repertoire holds about 90,000 clones, with approximately 84% as singletons. Whole-study results and caveats: Associated with cytomegalovirus, according to the listing, were some 180 TCR beta chains. By HLA locus, TCR association rates varied in a later analysis, with DRB1 showing the most and HLA-C the fewest.

The source of this sequence is a man aged 18 to 29 in good health and CMV-seronegative. This rearrangement joins TRBV30 to TRBJ1-5; D call uncertain. Material: PBMCs. CDR3 region: CAWTRTGQPQHF. The CDR3, as DNA: TGTGCCTGGACTCGGACGGGACAGCCCCAGCATTTT.